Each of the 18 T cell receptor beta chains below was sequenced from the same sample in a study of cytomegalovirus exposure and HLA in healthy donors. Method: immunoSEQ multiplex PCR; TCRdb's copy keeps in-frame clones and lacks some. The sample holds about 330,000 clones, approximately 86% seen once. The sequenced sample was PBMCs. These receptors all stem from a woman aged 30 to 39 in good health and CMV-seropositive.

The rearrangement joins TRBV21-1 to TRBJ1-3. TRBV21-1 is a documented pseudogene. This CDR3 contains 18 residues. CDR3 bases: TGTGCCAACAGGGGTAGGGACTCCAAAAAAAGCTCTGGAAACACCATATATTTT. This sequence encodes CANRGRDSKKSSGNTIYF.

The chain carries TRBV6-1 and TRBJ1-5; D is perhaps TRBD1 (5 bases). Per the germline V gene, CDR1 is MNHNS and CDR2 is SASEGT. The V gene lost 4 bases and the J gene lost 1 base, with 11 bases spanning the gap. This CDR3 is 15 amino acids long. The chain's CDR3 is CASSGGGVSNQPQHF. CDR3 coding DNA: TGTGCCAGCAGTGGGGGCGGGGTAAGCAATCAGCCCCAGCATTTT.

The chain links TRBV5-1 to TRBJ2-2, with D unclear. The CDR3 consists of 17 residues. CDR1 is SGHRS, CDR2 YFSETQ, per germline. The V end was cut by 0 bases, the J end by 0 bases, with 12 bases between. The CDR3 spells CASSLGRNQANTGELFF. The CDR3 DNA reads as TGCGCCAGCAGCTTGGGCAGAAACCAAGCGAACACCGGGGAGCTGTTTTTT.

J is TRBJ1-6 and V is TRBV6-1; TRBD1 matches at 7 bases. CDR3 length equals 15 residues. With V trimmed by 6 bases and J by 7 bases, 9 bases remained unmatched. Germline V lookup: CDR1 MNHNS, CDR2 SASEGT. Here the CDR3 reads CASRDRSLGNSPLHF. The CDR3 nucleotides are TGTGCCAGCAGGGACAGGTCCTTGGGGAATTCACCCCTCCACTTT.

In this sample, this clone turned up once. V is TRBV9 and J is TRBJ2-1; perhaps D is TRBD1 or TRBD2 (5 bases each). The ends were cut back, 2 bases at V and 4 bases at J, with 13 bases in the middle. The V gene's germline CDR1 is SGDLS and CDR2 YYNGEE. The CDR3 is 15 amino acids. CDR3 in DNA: TGTGCCAGCAGCGTTGAGGGACCTCAATACAATGAGCAGTTCTTC. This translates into CASSVEGPQYNEQFF.

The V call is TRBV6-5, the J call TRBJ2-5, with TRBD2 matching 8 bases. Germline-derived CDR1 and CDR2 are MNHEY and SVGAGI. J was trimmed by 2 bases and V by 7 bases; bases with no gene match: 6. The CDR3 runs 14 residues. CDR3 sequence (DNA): TGTGCCAGCACCCTTAGCGGGGAGCAAGAGACCCAGTACTTC. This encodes CASTLSGEQETQYF.

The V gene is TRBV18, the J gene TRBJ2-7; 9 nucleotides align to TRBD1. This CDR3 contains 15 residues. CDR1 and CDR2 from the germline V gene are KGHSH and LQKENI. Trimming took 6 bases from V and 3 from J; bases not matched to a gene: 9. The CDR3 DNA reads TGTGCCAGCTCGTCACCCGGGACAGGGTTCTACGAGCAGTACTTC. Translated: CASSSPGTGFYEQYF.

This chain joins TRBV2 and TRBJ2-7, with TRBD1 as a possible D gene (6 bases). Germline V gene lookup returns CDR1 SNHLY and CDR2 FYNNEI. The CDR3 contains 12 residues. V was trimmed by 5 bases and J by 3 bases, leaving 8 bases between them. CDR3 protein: CASSPQGYEQYF. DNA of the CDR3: TGTGCCAGCAGTCCACAGGGCTACGAGCAGTACTTC.

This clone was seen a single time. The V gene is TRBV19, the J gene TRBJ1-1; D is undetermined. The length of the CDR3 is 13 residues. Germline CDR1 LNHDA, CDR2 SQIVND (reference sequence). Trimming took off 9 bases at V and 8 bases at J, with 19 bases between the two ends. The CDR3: CASQKGSTLEAFF. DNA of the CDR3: TGTGCCAGCCAAAAAGGATCAACACTGGAAGCTTTCTTT.

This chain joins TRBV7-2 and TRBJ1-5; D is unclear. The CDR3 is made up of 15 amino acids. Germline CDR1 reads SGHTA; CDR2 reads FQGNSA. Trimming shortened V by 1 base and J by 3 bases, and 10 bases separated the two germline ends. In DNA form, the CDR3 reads TGTGCCAGCAGCTTAGGGGCAGGACCCAATCAGCCCCAGCATTTT. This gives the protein CASSLGAGPNQPQHF.

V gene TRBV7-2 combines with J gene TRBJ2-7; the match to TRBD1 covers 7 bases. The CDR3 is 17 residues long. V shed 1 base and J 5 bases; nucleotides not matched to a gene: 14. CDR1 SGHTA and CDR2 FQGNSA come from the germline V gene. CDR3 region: CASSLDPPQGVLNEQYF. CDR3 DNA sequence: TGTGCCAGCAGCTTAGATCCCCCCCAGGGGGTTCTCAACGAGCAGTACTTC.

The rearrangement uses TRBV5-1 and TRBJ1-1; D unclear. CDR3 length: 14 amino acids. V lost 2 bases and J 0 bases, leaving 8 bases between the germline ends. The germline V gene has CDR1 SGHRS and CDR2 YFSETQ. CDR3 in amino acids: CASSLHRMNTEAFF. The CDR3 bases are TGCGCCAGCAGCTTACACAGAATGAACACTGAAGCTTTCTTT.

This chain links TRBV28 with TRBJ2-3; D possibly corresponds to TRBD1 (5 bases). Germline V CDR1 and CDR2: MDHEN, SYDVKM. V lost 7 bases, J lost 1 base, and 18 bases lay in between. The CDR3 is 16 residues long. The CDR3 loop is CASTPLRGRGTDTQYF. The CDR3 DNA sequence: TGTGCCAGCACCCCTCTTAGGGGCCGGGGCACAGATACGCAGTATTTT.

The CDR3 coding sequence is TGTGCCAGCAGTGGCCTCAGTTTCACCGGGGAGCTGTTTTTT. It codes for CASSGLSFTGELFF. The chain combines TRBV6-1 with TRBJ2-2; D unresolved. Germline values: CDR1 MNHNS, CDR2 SASEGT. This CDR3 comprises 14 residues. V lost 4 bases and J 4 bases, leaving 10 bases between the germline ends.

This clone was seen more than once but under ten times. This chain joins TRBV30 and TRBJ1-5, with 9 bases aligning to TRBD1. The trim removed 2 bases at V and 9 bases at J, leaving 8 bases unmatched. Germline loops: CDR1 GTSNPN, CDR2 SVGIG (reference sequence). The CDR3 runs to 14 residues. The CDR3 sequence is CAWSTGTGIWPQHF. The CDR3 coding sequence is TGTGCCTGGAGTACTGGGACAGGGATTTGGCCCCAGCATTTT.

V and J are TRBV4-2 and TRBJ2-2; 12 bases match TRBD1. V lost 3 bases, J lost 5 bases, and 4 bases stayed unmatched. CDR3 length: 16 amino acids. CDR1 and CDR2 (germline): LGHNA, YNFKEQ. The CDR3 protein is CASSHRDRGPTGELFF. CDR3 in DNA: TGTGCCAGCAGCCATCGGGACAGGGGGCCAACCGGGGAGCTGTTTTTT.

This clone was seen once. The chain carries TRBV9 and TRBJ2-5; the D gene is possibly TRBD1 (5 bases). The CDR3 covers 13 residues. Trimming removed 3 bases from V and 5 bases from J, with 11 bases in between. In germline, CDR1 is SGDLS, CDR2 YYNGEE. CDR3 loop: CASSARVGETQYF. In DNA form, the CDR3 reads TGTGCCAGCAGCGCCAGGGTCGGGGAGACCCAGTACTTC.

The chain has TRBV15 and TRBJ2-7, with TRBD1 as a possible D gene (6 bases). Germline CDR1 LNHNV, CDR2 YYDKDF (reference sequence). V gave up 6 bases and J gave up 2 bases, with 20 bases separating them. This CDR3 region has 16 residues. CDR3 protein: CATSVPRGQGAYEQYF. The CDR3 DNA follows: TGTGCCACCAGTGTTCCCAGGGGTCAAGGGGCCTACGAGCAGTACTTC.